What follows are 19 T cell receptor beta chains derived from one specimen sequenced in a study of cytomegalovirus exposure and HLA in healthy donors. The PCR had 60 Vbeta and 13 Jbeta primers. Generated by immunoSEQ multiplex PCR, the TCRdb table keeps only in-frame clones and is missing some. The repertoire holds about 130,000 clones, 60% to 80% seen once, with 2% to 2.5% in the top ten. The sequencing input was PBMCs. Receptors were obtained from a man in his thirties or forties in good health and CMV-seronegative.

V and J are TRBV6-5 and TRBJ2-7; 11 bases line up with TRBD2. CDR3 length: 16 amino acids. The junction had 8 bases not matched to a gene; V was cut back by 4 bases and J by 3 bases. The V gene's germline CDR1 is MNHEY and CDR2 SVGAGI. CDR3 in DNA: TGTGCCAGCAGTTTATCTAGCGGGGGGCAACGCTACGAGCAGTACTTC. Translation: CASSLSSGGQRYEQYF.

The CDR3 spells CASSSLPRTDTQYF. CDR3 in DNA: TGTGCCAGCAGCTCCCTCCCCCGGACAGATACGCAGTATTTT. The V and J genes are TRBV7-8 and TRBJ2-3; no definite D call. Trimming stripped 4 bases from V and 3 bases from J, with 11 bases between. This CDR3 contains 14 residues. The germline gives CDR1 SGHVS, CDR2 FQNEAQ.

This chain connects TRBV28 to TRBJ2-7; 9 nucleotides line up with TRBD1. V gave up 5 bases and J gave up 3 bases; unmatched junction bases: 5. This CDR3 has 14 residues. Germline CDR1 is MDHEN and CDR2 is SYDVKM. The CDR3 DNA follows: TGTGCCAGCAGTCCCGGACAGGGGCACTACGAGCAGTACTTC. It translates to CASSPGQGHYEQYF.

V gene TRBV11-2 combines with J gene TRBJ2-5; 9 bases match TRBD1. Germline V gene sequence: CDR1 SGHAT, CDR2 FQNNGV. This CDR3 is 16 amino acids long. Losses at the gene ends were 7 bases for V and 2 bases for J; bases not matched to a gene: 11. The CDR3 sequence is CASTFASGTGQETQYF. In DNA, the CDR3 is TGTGCCAGCACCTTTGCCTCCGGGACAGGGCAAGAGACCCAGTACTTC.

The rearrangement uses TRBV19 and TRBJ2-1; possible D gene TRBD2, 5 bases. The CDR3 is 16 residues long. Trimming stripped 3 bases from V and 0 bases from J, with 12 bases between. Germline loops: CDR1 LNHDA, CDR2 SQIVND (reference sequence). The CDR3 here is CASSIKGGFSYNEQFF. The CDR3 DNA reads TGTGCCAGTAGTATTAAAGGCGGGTTCTCCTACAATGAGCAGTTCTTC.

The chain is built from TRBV9 and TRBJ1-1; D not resolved. Germline-derived CDR1 and CDR2 are SGDLS and YYNGEE. CDR3 length: 15 amino acids. Trimming removed 0 bases at V and 0 bases at J, with 9 bases between. This CDR3 is CASSVATEMNTEAFF. The CDR3 DNA reads TGTGCCAGCAGCGTAGCTACAGAAATGAACACTGAAGCTTTCTTT.

The J gene is TRBJ1-1, the V gene TRBV28; 9 bases align to TRBD1. This CDR3 spans 14 amino acids. CDR1 and CDR2 from the germline V gene are MDHEN and SYDVKM. J was trimmed by 8 bases and V by 6 bases; bases with no gene match: 10. CDR3 residues: CASRMTGGGLEAFF. The CDR3 DNA sequence: TGTGCCAGCAGGATGACAGGGGGAGGGTTGGAAGCTTTCTTT.

The rearrangement uses TRBV19 and TRBJ2-1, with 8 bases that match TRBD2. The CDR3 has 15 residues. After removal of 5 bases from V and 2 bases from J, the junction contained 5 bases not matched to a gene. Germline V gene sequence: CDR1 LNHDA, CDR2 SQIVND (reference sequence). The CDR3 loop is CASSPPGLAYNEQFF. The CDR3 DNA is TGTGCCAGTAGTCCGCCGGGACTAGCCTACAATGAGCAGTTCTTC.

This rearrangement joins TRBV7-9 to TRBJ1-1; tentatively, D is TRBD1 (5 bases). Germline V lookup: CDR1 SEHNR, CDR2 FQNEAQ (reference sequence). Trimming shortened V by 2 bases and J by 4 bases, and 11 bases separated the two germline ends. The CDR3 covers 14 residues. The CDR3: CASSLQGLSTEAFF. The DNA of the CDR3 is TGTGCCAGCAGCTTACAGGGTCTTTCCACTGAAGCTTTCTTT.

V and J are TRBV27 and TRBJ2-1; 7 positions agree with TRBD2. Germline V lookup: CDR1 MNHEY, CDR2 SMNVEV (reference sequence). The junction had 8 bases not matched to a gene; V was cut back by 5 bases and J by 7 bases. This CDR3 is built from 14 residues. The CDR3 loop reads CASSPRLAGNEQFF. The CDR3 DNA reads TGTGCCAGCAGTCCCAGACTAGCTGGTAATGAGCAGTTCTTC.

This chain links TRBV9 with TRBJ2-3; 11 nucleotides align to TRBD2. V shed 3 bases and J 4 bases; nucleotides not matched to a gene: 7. The CDR3 sequence is 16 residues long. The germline gives CDR1 SGDLS, CDR2 YYNGEE. CDR3 bases: TGTGCCAGCAGCGACCGACTAGCGGGAATCGCAGATACGCAGTATTTT. Translated, it gives CASSDRLAGIADTQYF.

The rearrangement uses TRBV28 and TRBJ2-1, with 10 bases that match TRBD2. Germline values: CDR1 MDHEN, CDR2 SYDVKM. With V trimmed by 4 bases and J by 4 bases, 13 bases remained unmatched. This CDR3 is 18 amino acids long. Here the CDR3 DNA reads TGTGCCAGCAGTTCGGTAGGAGCGGGAGGGCCTAGATACAATGAGCAGTTCTTC. It is translated as CASSSVGAGGPRYNEQFF.

This clone appeared a few times. The chain has TRBV11-3 and TRBJ1-1; D is uncertain. V was cut by 2 bases and J by 0 bases, with 7 bases left in between. There are 14 residues in the CDR3. Germline CDR1 reads SGHNT; CDR2 reads YENEEA. This CDR3 is CASSLTAMNTEAFF. The CDR3 nucleotides are TGTGCCAGCAGCTTAACAGCAATGAACACTGAAGCTTTCTTT.

The chain carries TRBV7-2 and TRBJ2-7; 7 bases line up with TRBD2. CDR1 and CDR2 (germline): SGHTA, FQGNSA. The CDR3 is 15 residues long. Trimming cost V 5 bases and J 3 bases; bases outside gene matches: 10. The CDR3 region is CASSITSGTIYEQYF. The CDR3 nucleotides read TGTGCCAGCAGCATAACTTCCGGGACTATCTACGAGCAGTACTTC.

The chain carries TRBV11-3 and TRBJ1-1; TRBD1 agrees at 7 bases. The ends lost 2 bases at V and 5 bases at J; junction bases unmatched: 8. Germline CDR1 is SGHNT and CDR2 is YENEEA. The CDR3 runs to 15 residues. The CDR3 loop reads CASSLSGGLDTEAFF. CDR3 DNA sequence: TGTGCCAGCAGCTTATCAGGGGGGCTTGATACTGAAGCTTTCTTT.

The J gene is TRBJ1-5, the V gene TRBV27; 8 bases are shared with TRBD1. Germline trimming cut 0 bases from V and 9 bases from J; bases unmatched to any gene: 10. The CDR3 loop spans 16 amino acids. The germline V gene has CDR1 MNHEY and CDR2 SMNVEV (reference sequence). CDR3 nucleotide sequence: TGTGCCAGCAGTTTATCGGCAGGACAGGGAGAAGGGCCCCAGCATTTT. It codes for CASSLSAGQGEGPQHF.

The J gene is TRBJ2-1, the V gene TRBV5-1; 10 bases align to TRBD2. Germline CDR1 and CDR2: SGHRS and YFSETQ. Unmatched junction bases numbered 12, after V lost 6 bases and J lost 6 bases. The length of the CDR3 is 16 residues. In DNA, the CDR3 is TGCGCCAGCAAAATGGGAGCGGGAGGGCCTTTCAATGAGCAGTTCTTC. Its translation: CASKMGAGGPFNEQFF. Full variable domain (missing parts from reference TRBV5-1 and TRBJ2-1): KAGVTQTPRYLIKTRGQQVTLSCSPISGHRSVSWYQQTPGQGLQFLFEYFSETQRNKGNFPGRFSGRQFSNSRSEMNVSTLELGDSALYLCASKMGAGGPFNEQFFGPGTRLTVL.

A few counts support this clone. The chain couples TRBV7-2 to TRBJ1-5; D uncertain. The ends were cut back, 6 bases at V and 5 bases at J, with 11 bases in the middle. The CDR3 runs to 13 residues. CDR1 is SGHTA and CDR2 is FQGNSA in the germline V gene. CDR3 DNA: TGTGCCAGCAGGAGGGAATGGGATCAGCCCCAGCATTTT. This sequence encodes CASRREWDQPQHF.

The J gene is TRBJ1-5, the V gene TRBV19; unclear D gene. The CDR3 is 12 residues long. The V gene's germline CDR1 is LNHDA and CDR2 SQIVND (reference sequence). V was cut by 11 bases and J by 3 bases, with 11 bases left in between. Here the CDR3 DNA reads TGTGCCGCGAGTCCCTACAATCAGCCCCAGCATTTT. Translated, it gives CAASPYNQPQHF.